In this sample, the clone carrying this T cell receptor beta chain turned up a few times. TCRdb itself ran the 5' RACE reads through MiXCR, one entry per CDR3 protein. Of tens of thousands of distinct CDR3 sequences listed, over 6.5% are singletons. This CDR3 comprises 12 residues. Germline CDR1 reads MNHNS; CDR2 reads SASEGT. V lost 10 bases and J 2 bases, leaving 12 bases between the germline ends. This entry is derived from a study of early T cells in non-severe SARS-CoV-2 infection. The chain uses TRBV6-1 and TRBJ2-7; D possibly matches TRBD1 or TRBD2 (5 bases each). The receptor was derived from an adult who was a healthcare worker with PCR-confirmed SARS-CoV-2 infection or an uninfected control (not recorded which). Sequences were obtained from whole blood. CDR3 sequence: CATNRDPYEQYF. The CDR3 nucleotides are TGTGCCACCAACCGGGACCCCTACGAGCAGTACTTC.